This T cell receptor beta chain was captured by sequencing in a study of T cell clones after liver transplantation (dated by TCRdb to about 2019). Notes on the research overall: ITN030ST, the source of the samples, was a randomized trial that attempted immunosuppression withdrawal within 2 years of liver transplantation. Donor-reactive T cell clones were identified using TCRbeta sequencing after a pre-transplant mixed lymphocyte reaction and were then followed in post-transplant blood. Third party-reactive TCRbeta sequences were also identified from pre-transplant MLRs to serve as an antigen-independent comparator for donor-reactive sequences. Of the eight recipients, a few were HCV-positive, while the remaining recipients had been transplanted for non-autoimmune, non-viral indications. Subjects received no induction therapy and standard immunosuppression until randomization at 12-24 months post-transplant. Tolerance meant complete immunosuppression withdrawal for at least one year without liver enzymes rising beyond twice the upper limit of normal. Blood samples were collected pre-transplant, then pre-randomization ahead of withdrawal, and finally post-randomization once withdrawal had either been completed or failed. The study cohort included 8 liver transplant recipients, of whom 3 were classified as tolerant and 5 as non-tolerant. The full study reports these points: A greater decline was seen for donor-reactive sequences than for third party-reactive sequences, suggesting partial antigen-specific deletion unrelated to withdrawal success. Conclusions were preliminary, limited by small, heterogeneous patient numbers and non-standardized post-transplant time points. Without allograft tissue specimens, donor-reactive T cells may have migrated into the graft rather than being deleted. In most of the 8 subjects, circulating donor-reactive CD4 TCRbeta sequences decreased significantly after transplant, regardless of tolerance or HCV status. When repertoire turnover was taken into account, detection of donor-reactive sequences was significantly reduced in 7 of 8 subjects for CD4 and in 8 of 8 subjects for CD8. In a couple of subjects, low numbers of available donor cells limited the measurable donor-reactive repertoire.

CDR1 and CDR2 are drawn from the germline V gene (reference sequence): LNHDA, SQIVND. The CDR3, cysteine through phenylalanine, is 12 amino acids long. Left in the record is the CDR3 DNA by itself, 36 bases read in frame from the first base. V and J are truncated by 6 bases and 4 bases respectively, leaving an intervening sequence of 10 bases. High-throughput TCRbeta CDR3 sequencing of frozen genomic DNA was performed by immunoSEQ, including PCR amplification, mapping, bias correction and internal controls. Processing in the source paper ran as follows. Only productive rearrangements were retained, with each unique TCRbeta sequence defined by its CDR3 nucleotide sequence together with its V and J gene. Donor-reactive sequences required at least 5-fold expansion in CFSE-low cells versus unstimulated pre-transplant cells and at least 0.01% frequency. Per-subject minimum frequency thresholds, based on the lowest-template unstimulated sample, ensured at least 90% detection power. Jensen-Shannon divergence between the top 1000 TCRbeta sequences post-transplant and pre-transplant was used to measure repertoire turnover. Changes in detection of donor-reactive sequences were tested with two-sided Fisher's exact tests. In TCRdb, the immuneACCESS table is reduced to in-frame sequences with V and J assigned. These tables do not hold every clone; where another copy was compared, an unresolved V gene accounts for under half, and the others remain unexplained. V and J calls and clone size come straight from that table; D and trimming were deduced from the DNA. The sample table lists about 100,000 clones, roughly four fifths of them with a count of one. The top ten hold 0.8% to 1% of the sample.

By its share of the sample, this clone is medium-sized (0.01 to 0.1%). It lacks a known antigen. Base qualities were left out, and no much larger clone turns up one base away. What the time point label conveys for this sample: pre-transplant. Thawed unstimulated PBMCs were stained for CD3, CD4 and CD8 and FACS-sorted into CD3+CD4+ and CD3+CD8+ populations. Each of the 8 studied subjects was randomized to immunosuppression withdrawal. Genomic DNA was isolated with the Qiagen DNeasy Blood and Tissue Kit. The clonotype originates from a human donor who received a liver transplant. Here the chain combines TRBV19 and TRBJ2-7, with no confidently assigned D gene. The starting material was CD4+ T cells from blood, obtained before liver transplant. The DNA sequence reads TGTGCCAGTAGACATGACGGATACGAGCAGTACTTC. The encoded protein is CASRHDGYEQYF.